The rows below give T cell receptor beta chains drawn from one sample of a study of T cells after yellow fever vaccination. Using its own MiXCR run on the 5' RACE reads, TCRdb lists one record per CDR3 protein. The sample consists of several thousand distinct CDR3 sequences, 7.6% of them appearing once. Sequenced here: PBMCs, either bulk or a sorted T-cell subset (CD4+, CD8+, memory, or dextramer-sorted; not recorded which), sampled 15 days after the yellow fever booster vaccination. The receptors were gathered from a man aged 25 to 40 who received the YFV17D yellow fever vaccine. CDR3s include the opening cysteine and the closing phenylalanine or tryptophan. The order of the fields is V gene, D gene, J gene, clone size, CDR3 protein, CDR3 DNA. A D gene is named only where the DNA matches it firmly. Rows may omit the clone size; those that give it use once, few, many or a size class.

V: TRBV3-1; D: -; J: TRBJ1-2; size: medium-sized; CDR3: CASSQAWDYGYTF; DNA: TGTGCCAGCAGCCAAGCATGGGACTATGGCTACACCTTC
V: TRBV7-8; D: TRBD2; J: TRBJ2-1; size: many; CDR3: CASSLNSGRYNEQFF; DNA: TGTGCCAGCAGCCTGAATAGCGGGAGGTACAATGAGCAGTTCTTC
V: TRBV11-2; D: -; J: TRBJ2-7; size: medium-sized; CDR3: CASSLGLSGEQYF; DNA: TGTGCCAGCAGCTTGGGTCTTTCGGGGGAGCAGTACTTC
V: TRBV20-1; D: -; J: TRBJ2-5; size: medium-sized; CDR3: CSAVAVGFKETQYF; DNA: TGCAGTGCCGTGGCCGTAGGGTTTAAAGAGACCCAGTACTTC
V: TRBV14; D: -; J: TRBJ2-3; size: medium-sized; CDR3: CASSQLRALQYF; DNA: TGTGCCAGCAGCCAACTACGGGCCCTGCAGTATTTT
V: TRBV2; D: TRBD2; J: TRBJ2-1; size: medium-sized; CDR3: CASNSLTGGLPNEQFF; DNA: TGTGCCAGCAACTCCTTAACGGGGGGTTTGCCCAATGAGCAGTTCTTC
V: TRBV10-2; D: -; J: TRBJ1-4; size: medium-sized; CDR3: CASSGIQGLGREKLFF; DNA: TGCGCCAGCAGTGGGATACAGGGATTGGGTCGCGAAAAACTGTTTTTT
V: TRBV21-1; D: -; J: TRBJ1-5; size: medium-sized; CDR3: CASSKERRTQQDQPQHF; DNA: TGTGCCAGCAGCAAAGAACGGAGGACACAACAAGATCAGCCCCAGCATTTT
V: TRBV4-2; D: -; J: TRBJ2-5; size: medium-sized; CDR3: CASSQHQGLRQETQYF; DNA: TGTGCCAGCAGCCAGCATCAAGGACTGCGACAAGAGACCCAGTACTTC
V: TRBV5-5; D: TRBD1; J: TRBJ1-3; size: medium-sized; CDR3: CASSGAGDSRGNTIYF; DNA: TGTGCCAGCAGCGGGGCGGGGGACAGCCGAGGAAACACCATATATTTT
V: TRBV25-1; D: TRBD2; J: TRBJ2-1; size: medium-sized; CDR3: CASSEAGGNEQFF; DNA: TGTGCCAGCAGTGAGGCGGGGGGAAATGAGCAGTTCTTC
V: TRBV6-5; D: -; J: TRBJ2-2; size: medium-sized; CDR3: CASSSSWGDTGELFF; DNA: TGTGCCAGCAGTTCGTCGTGGGGGGACACCGGGGAGCTGTTTTTT
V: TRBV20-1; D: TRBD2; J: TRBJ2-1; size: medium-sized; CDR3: CSASPPGLVPNEQFF; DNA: TGCAGTGCTAGCCCTCCGGGACTAGTTCCCAATGAGCAGTTCTTC
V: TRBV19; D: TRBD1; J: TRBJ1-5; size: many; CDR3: CASSIRDRVDHQPQHF; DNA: TGTGCCAGTAGTATCCGGGACAGGGTGGACCATCAGCCCCAGCATTTT
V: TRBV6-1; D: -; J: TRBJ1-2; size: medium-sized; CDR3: CASSGGRPLGYTF; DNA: TGTGCCAGCAGTGGGGGTCGGCCACTTGGCTACACCTTC
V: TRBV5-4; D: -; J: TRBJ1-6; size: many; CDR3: CASSLEGNSPLHF; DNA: TGTGCCAGCAGCTTGGAGGGGAATTCACCCCTCCACTTT
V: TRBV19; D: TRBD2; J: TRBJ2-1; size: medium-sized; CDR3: CASSSGRSVNEQFF; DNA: TGTGCCAGTAGTAGCGGGAGGAGTGTCAATGAGCAGTTCTTC
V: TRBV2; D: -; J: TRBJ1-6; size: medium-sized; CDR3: CASRTGGSSYNSPLHF; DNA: TGTGCCAGCAGGACGGGGGGGAGCTCCTATAATTCACCCCTCCACTTT
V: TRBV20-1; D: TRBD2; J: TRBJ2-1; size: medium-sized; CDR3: CSVSGRPRNEQFF; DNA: TGCAGTGTGTCCGGGAGGCCCCGCAATGAGCAGTTCTTC
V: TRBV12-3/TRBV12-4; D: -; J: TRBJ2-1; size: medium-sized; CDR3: CASSFQAVSYNEQFF; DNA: TGTGCCAGCAGTTTTCAAGCGGTCTCCTACAATGAGCAGTTCTTC
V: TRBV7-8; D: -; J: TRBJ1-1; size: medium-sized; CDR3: CASSSSGVGTEAFF; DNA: TGTGCCAGCAGCTCCTCAGGGGTGGGCACTGAAGCTTTCTTT
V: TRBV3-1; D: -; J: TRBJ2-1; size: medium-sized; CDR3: CASSPPGGGLNEQFF; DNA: TGTGCCAGCAGCCCCCCCGGAGGAGGGCTTAATGAGCAGTTCTTC
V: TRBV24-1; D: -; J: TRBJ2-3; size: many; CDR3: CATSVSDTQYF; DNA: TGTGCCACCAGTGTTTCAGATACGCAGTATTTT
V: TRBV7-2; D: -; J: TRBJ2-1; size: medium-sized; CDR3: CASRRGRGFYNEQFF; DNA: TGTGCCAGCAGGAGGGGCCGAGGGTTTTATAATGAGCAGTTCTTC
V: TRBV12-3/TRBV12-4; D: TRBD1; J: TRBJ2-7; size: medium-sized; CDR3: CASSSRQGVYEQYF; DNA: TGTGCCAGCAGTTCGAGGCAGGGGGTCTACGAGCAGTACTTC
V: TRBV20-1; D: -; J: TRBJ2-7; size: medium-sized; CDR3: CSASQGSSYEQYF; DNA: TGCAGTGCTTCCCAGGGGTCCTCCTACGAGCAGTACTTC
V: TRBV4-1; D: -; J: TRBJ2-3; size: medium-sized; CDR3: CASRQGVTDTQYF; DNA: TGCGCCAGCAGACAAGGGGTAACAGATACGCAGTATTTT
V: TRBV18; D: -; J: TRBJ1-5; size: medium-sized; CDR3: CASSPGASNQPQHF; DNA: TGTGCCAGCTCCCCGGGGGCAAGCAATCAGCCCCAGCATTTT
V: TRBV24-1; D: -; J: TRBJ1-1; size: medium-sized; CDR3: CATRGHQNTEAFF; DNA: TGTGCCACAAGGGGACACCAGAACACTGAAGCTTTCTTT
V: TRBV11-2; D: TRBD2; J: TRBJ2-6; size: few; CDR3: CASRPPGGAIPGANVLTF; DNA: TGTGCCAGCAGACCACCGGGGGGGGCTATACCCGGGGCCAACGTCCTGACTTTC
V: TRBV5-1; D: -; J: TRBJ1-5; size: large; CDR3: CASRRDSNQPQHF; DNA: TGCGCCAGCAGAAGGGACTCCAATCAGCCCCAGCATTTT
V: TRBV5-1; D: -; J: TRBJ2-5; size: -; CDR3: CASREDNRFQETQYF; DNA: TGCGCCAGCCGAGAGGACAACAGGTTCCAAGAGACCCAGTACTTC
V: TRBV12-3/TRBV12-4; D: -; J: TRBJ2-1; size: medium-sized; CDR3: CASSSKHSYNEQFF; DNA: TGTGCCAGCAGTTCTAAGCATTCCTACAATGAGCAGTTCTTC
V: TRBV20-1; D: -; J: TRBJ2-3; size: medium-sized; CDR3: CSASPWVATDTQYF; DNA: TGCAGTGCTAGCCCATGGGTCGCAACAGATACGCAGTATTTT
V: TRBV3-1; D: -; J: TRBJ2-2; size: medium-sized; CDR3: CASSRQVMGGGELFF; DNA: TGTGCCAGCAGCCGACAGGTGATGGGCGGCGGGGAGCTGTTTTTT
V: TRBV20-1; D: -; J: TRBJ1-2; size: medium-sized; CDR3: CSANLGTRVGYTF; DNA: TGCAGTGCTAATCTAGGAACCAGGGTGGGCTACACCTTC